Below are 11 T cell receptor beta chains sequenced from a single sample in a study of blood T cell repertoires in COVID-19. Some clones are missing from TCRdb's copy, which holds only in-frame ones; the method was immunoSEQ multiplex PCR. The table shows about 150,000 clones, with roughly 80% occurring only once. The material sequenced was peripheral blood. The source of these receptors is a man at least 80 years old with acute or convalescent COVID-19.

V and J are TRBV7-2 and TRBJ1-2; unclear D gene. Germline assignment: CDR1 SGHTA and CDR2 FQGNSA. V was shortened by 2 bases and J by 2 bases, with 9 bases between the two germline ends. The CDR3 spans 14 residues. The CDR3 loop is CASSLQSQNYGYTF. DNA of the CDR3: TGTGCCAGCAGCTTACAAAGTCAGAACTATGGCTACACCTTC.

This rearrangement joins TRBV7-3 to TRBJ1-2; 8 nucleotides align to TRBD1. The CDR3 length is 15 residues. J lost 1 base, V lost 5 bases, and 6 bases had no gene match. Germline V gene data show CDR1 as SGHTA and CDR2 as FQGTGA. The CDR3 is CASSQDRGINYGYTF. As DNA, the CDR3 is TGTGCCAGCAGCCAAGACAGGGGTATTAACTATGGCTACACCTTC.

V gene TRBV5-1 combines with J gene TRBJ1-6, with D uncertain. This CDR3 is 17 amino acids long. The germline CDR1 and CDR2 sequences are SGHRS and YFSETQ. Trimming pared 0 bases from V and 6 bases from J, leaving 16 bases between. The CDR3 loop reads CASSLVDSGQANSPLHF. In nucleotides, the CDR3 is TGCGCCAGCAGCTTGGTAGACTCCGGCCAAGCTAATTCACCCCTCCACTTT.

In its sample, this clone was seen a few times. The chain links TRBV4-2 to TRBJ2-4; the match to TRBD1 covers 7 bases. This CDR3 has 14 residues. V shed 2 bases and J 4 bases; nucleotides not matched to a gene: 2. The germline gives CDR1 LGHNA, CDR2 YNFKEQ. The CDR3 is CASSQLGQKNIQYF. The CDR3 bases are TGTGCCAGCAGCCAATTGGGACAGAAAAACATTCAGTACTTC.

There are a few counts of this clone. The chain combines TRBV6-2 or TRBV6-3 with TRBJ2-5; 14 bases line up with TRBD2. The CDR3 length is 17 residues. V gave up 5 bases and J gave up 1 base; unmatched junction bases: 6. Germline lookup yields CDR1 MNHEY and CDR2 SVGEGT. The CDR3 spells CASSAPGLAGAQETQYF. In DNA form, the CDR3 reads TGTGCCAGCAGTGCACCGGGACTAGCGGGGGCCCAAGAGACCCAGTACTTC.

This chain links TRBV9 with TRBJ2-3, with 8 nucleotides matching TRBD2. The CDR3 totals 20 residues. Germline CDR1 SGDLS, CDR2 YYNGEE. Trimming at V came to 0 bases and at J to 3 bases, leaving 18 bases not matched to a gene. DNA of the CDR3: TGTGCCAGCAGCGTAGGCCCATTTCGAGGCGCGGGGGGTGGAACAGATACGCAGTATTTT. It translates to CASSVGPFRGAGGGTDTQYF.

The chain recombines TRBV4-3 with TRBJ2-1; 10 bases agree with TRBD1. Per the germline V gene, CDR1 is LGHNA and CDR2 is YSLEER. CDR3 size: 15 residues. Trimming removed 4 bases from V and 4 bases from J; junction bases left unmatched: 4. The CDR3 DNA follows: TGCGCCAGCAGCCTCCGGGACAGGGGTTACAATGAGCAGTTCTTC. As protein: CASSLRDRGYNEQFF.

V is TRBV30 and J is TRBJ2-5; 8 bases map to TRBD2. Germline CDR1 and CDR2: GTSNPN and SVGIG (reference sequence). This CDR3 has 15 residues. J gave up 4 bases and V 0 bases, and 7 bases lay outside the gene matches. The CDR3 loop is CAWSVSAAGGETQYF. The DNA of the CDR3 is TGTGCCTGGAGTGTGTCAGCGGCGGGGGGAGAGACCCAGTACTTC. The entire variable domain, with the rest obtained from reference TRBV30 and TRBJ2-5, is as follows: SQTIHQWPATLVQPVGSPLSLECTVEGTSNPNLYWYRQAAGRGLQLLFYSVGIGQISSEVPQNLSASRPQDRQFILSSKKLLLSDSGFYLCAWSVSAAGGETQYFGPGTRLLVL.

This clone appeared once. V usage is TRBV9 and J usage is TRBJ1-2, with D possibly being TRBD1 (5 bases). V lost 4 bases and J 0 bases, leaving 13 bases between the germline ends. Germline assignment: CDR1 SGDLS and CDR2 YYNGEE. The length of the CDR3 is 15 residues. Here the CDR3 reads CASSLGGQANYGYTF. The CDR3 coding sequence is TGTGCCAGCAGCCTCGGCGGACAAGCTAACTATGGCTACACCTTC.

The genes are TRBV28 and TRBJ1-2; 8 nucleotides match TRBD1. The germline gives CDR1 MDHEN, CDR2 SYDVKM. V gave up 6 bases and J gave up 4 bases; unmatched junction bases: 7. This CDR3 comprises 14 residues. CDR3 bases: TGTGCCAGCAGGCAGGCAGGGGGCCCCTATGGCTACACCTTC. Amino acid sequence: CASRQAGGPYGYTF.

The V and J genes are TRBV10-1 and TRBJ2-2, with D unclear. Trimming stripped 5 bases from V and 4 bases from J, with 8 bases between. Germline CDR1 WNHNN, CDR2 SYGVQD (reference sequence). CDR3 size: 13 residues. CDR3: CASSRVSTGELFF. For the CDR3, the DNA is TGCGCCAGCAGTAGAGTCTCCACCGGGGAGCTGTTTTTT.